This T cell receptor beta chain is drawn from a study of Ad26.COV2.S vaccination and SARS-CoV-2 variants. Study-wide context: By the intramuscular route, Ad26.COV2.S was given once, or twice 56 days apart.

Measured with immunoSEQ multiplex PCR; TCRdb has only the in-frame clones, and not every one. The repertoire includes 400,000 or so clones, 70% to 90% of them detected once, and approximately 3.7% sits in the top ten. A note on this clone: What it recognizes is unknown.

Study-wide findings and caveats: Vaccine recipients surpassed placebo recipients in spike-specific TCR breadth.

As to treatment: 19 received Ad26.COV2.S at low or high dose, single or two shots; roughly 5 received placebo; per-sample allocation not given. After the first vaccine or placebo injection, samples were drawn on day 63. CDR1 SQVTM and CDR2 ANQGSEA come from the germline V gene. The CDR3 spans 12 residues. The V segment lost 5 bases and the J segment 5 bases; nucleotides outside the gene matches: 5. This chain links TRBV29-1 with TRBJ1-2, with 7 bases lining up with TRBD1. The clonotype comes from a person aged 18-60 years who received the Ad26.COV2.S COVID-19 vaccine or a placebo. The material sequenced was peripheral blood, taken in a trial of Ad26.COV2.S vaccine versus placebo. The CDR3: CSVSGQKYGYTF. Here the CDR3 DNA reads TGCAGCGTTTCGGGACAGAAGTATGGCTACACCTTC.